This is a list of T cell receptor beta chains from one sample in a study of shared clonotypes between healthy human individuals. Assay used: immunoSEQ multiplex PCR; TCRdb lists only in-frame clones, some missing. This sample has under 1,100,000 clones, with about 77% found just once. The sequencing input was memory CD4+ T cells sorted from blood. Receptor source: a man between 18 and 35 years old in good health. The CDR3 runs from the conserved cysteine through the conserved F or W. The D gene is left open where the match is weak. Size values are once, few and many counts, or a class for expanded clones, and some rows have none.

>TRBV6-6|NA|TRBD2|TRBJ2-3
TGTGCCAGCACGGGAGGAGATACGCAGTATTTT
CASTGGDTQYF
>TRBV5-1|NA|NA|TRBJ1-2
TGCGCCAGCAGCTTGTCTGGGGGTAGCGACTATGGCTACACCTTC
CASSLSGGSDYGYTF
>TRBV2|NA|TRBD2|TRBJ2-1
TGTGCCAGCCGGACTAGCGGGATCCATGAGCAGTTCTTC
CASRTSGIHEQFF
>TRBV9|NA|TRBD1|TRBJ2-7
TGTGCCAGCAGCGTAAGAGGACAGGGCCTACGCGAGCAGTACTTC
CASSVRGQGLREQYF
>TRBV7-9|NA|NA|TRBJ1-1
TGTGCCAGCAGCTTAGCAATGAACACTGAAGCTTTCTTT
CASSLAMNTEAFF
>TRBV14|few|NA|TRBJ2-1
TGTGCCAGCAGCCAAGGGTCGGCTTACAATGAGCAGTTCTTC
CASSQGSAYNEQFF
>TRBV19|NA|NA|TRBJ2-7
TGTGCCAGTAGTATTACGACAGGCCCAGACGAGCAGTACTTC
CASSITTGPDEQYF
>TRBV20-1|NA|NA|TRBJ1-2
TGCAGTGCTCTCTTCTACGGCTACACCTTC
CSALFYGYTF
>TRBV29-1|many|NA|TRBJ1-1
TGCAGCACTTTACAAGGGGATCGGACTGAAGCTTTCTTT
CSTLQGDRTEAFF
>TRBV4-1|few|NA|TRBJ2-7
TGCGCCAGCAGCCAAGAGTACAGGCTGGGGAACGAGCAGTACTTC
CASSQEYRLGNEQYF
>TRBV7-9|NA|NA|TRBJ2-7
TGTGCCAGCAGCTTAAGCGGGCCGAGCTCCTACGAGCAGTACTTC
CASSLSGPSSYEQYF
>TRBV10-3|NA|TRBD1|TRBJ1-1
TGTGCCATCAGGGGGGGACAGGCTGAAGCTTTCTTT
CAIRGGQAEAFF
>TRBV27|NA|NA|TRBJ2-5
TGTGCCAGCAAACTTTTACAGGGTGGTCGGGAGACCCAGTACTTC
CASKLLQGGRETQYF
>TRBV2|NA|TRBD1|TRBJ2-7
TGTGCCAGCAGTGGAGGTCGGCAGGGGGCGAAGGAGCAGTACTTC
CASSGGRQGAKEQYF